This TCR beta chain was sequenced for a study of blood T cell repertoires in COVID-19. In the study's own analysis: Amplification from reference gene primers served as the basis for estimated nucleated cell counts. The protocol was immunoSEQ multiplex PCR, while the TCRdb copy is restricted to in-frame clones and leaves out a portion. V and J calls and clone size are given by that table; D and trimming were obtained from the DNA. The table has about 55,000 clones, roughly 80% seen once. V lost 4 bases to trimming and J lost 2 bases, with 14 bases between them. CDR1 is GTSNPN, CDR2 SVGIG, per germline (reference sequence). The CDR3 is made up of 14 amino acids.

Material: peripheral blood. The J gene is TRBJ1-1, the V gene TRBV30; maybe TRBD1 (6 bases). This sequence was found in a human donor in a cohort sampled during active or convalescent COVID-19. CDR3 nucleotide sequence: TGTGCCTGGAAGGTTCGAGGGGGAAACACTGAAGCTTTCTTT. It codes for CAWKVRGGNTEAFF.